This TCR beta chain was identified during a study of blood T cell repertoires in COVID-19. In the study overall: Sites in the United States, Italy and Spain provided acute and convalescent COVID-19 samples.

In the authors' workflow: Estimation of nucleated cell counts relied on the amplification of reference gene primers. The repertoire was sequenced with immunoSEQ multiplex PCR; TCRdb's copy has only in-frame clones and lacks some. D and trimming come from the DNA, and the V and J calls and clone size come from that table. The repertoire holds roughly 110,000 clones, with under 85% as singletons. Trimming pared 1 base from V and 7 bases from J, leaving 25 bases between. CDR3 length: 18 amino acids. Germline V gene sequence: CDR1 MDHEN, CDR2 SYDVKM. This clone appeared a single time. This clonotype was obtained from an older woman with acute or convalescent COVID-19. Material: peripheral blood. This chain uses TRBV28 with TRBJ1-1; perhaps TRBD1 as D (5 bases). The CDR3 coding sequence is TGTGCCAGCAGTTTATATACGTGGCAGGACAAAGTCTATAATGAAGCTTTCTTT. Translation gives CASSLYTWQDKVYNEAFF.